The clone carrying this T cell receptor (beta chain) was seen ten or more times. Molecular barcoding with unique molecular identifiers was used for the TCRbeta library. MiXCR was run by TCRdb on the PCR reads, yielding one entry per CDR3 protein. The table has about 360,000 distinct CDR3 sequences, less than 15% seen once; the top ten hold 3.5% to 4.5%. CDR3 length: 14 residues. Germline CDR1 is SGHRS and CDR2 is YFSETQ. V shed 5 bases, J shed 4 bases, and the junction held 2 bases outside the gene matches. These data are taken from a study of T-cell reconstitution after alpha-beta-depleted transplantation in children.

Sequenced material: PBMCs, taken from the stem cell graft. The chain employs TRBV5-1 and TRBJ2-3; 12 bases line up with TRBD1. The source of this sequence is a human donor who donated a stem cell graft to a child with Fanconi anemia. The CDR3 loop is CASRGQGASDTQYF. CDR3 nucleotides: TGCGCCAGCAGGGGACAGGGGGCCTCAGATACGCAGTATTTT.